These 22 T cell receptor beta chains share one sample of origin, sequenced in a study of blood T cell repertoires in COVID-19. Using immunoSEQ multiplex PCR, the repertoire was profiled, and TCRdb retains in-frame clones only, with some absent. The sample lists around 240,000 clones, roughly nine tenths occurring once. The sequenced sample consisted of PBMCs or T cells enriched from blood (not recorded which). These receptor sequences come from a human donor in a cohort exposed to, infected with or recovered from COVID-19 (not recorded which). The donor label of this sample is uncertain.

V gene TRBV15 combines with J gene TRBJ1-5, with 8 positions matching TRBD1. This CDR3 spans 17 amino acids. J gave up 2 bases and V 3 bases, and 9 bases lay outside the gene matches. CDR1 and CDR2 from the germline V gene are LNHNV and YYDKDF (reference sequence). This chain's CDR3 is CATSRRPTGEGNQPQHF. The CDR3 region has the DNA TGTGCCACCAGCAGGAGACCGACAGGGGAGGGCAATCAGCCCCAGCATTTT.

The chain employs TRBV2 and TRBJ1-5; 9 bases agree with TRBD1. Germline V gene lookup returns CDR1 SNHLY and CDR2 FYNNEI. With 7 bases clipped from V and 6 bases from J, the junction kept 4 bases outside the gene matches. The CDR3 is made up of 13 amino acids. The CDR3 loop reads CASTWDRVQPQHF. Written as DNA, the CDR3 is TGTGCCAGCACTTGGGACAGGGTTCAGCCCCAGCATTTT. Together with reference TRBV2 and TRBJ1-5, the CDR3 gives the full variable domain: EPEVTQTPSHQVTQMGQEVILRCVPISNHLYFYWYRQILGQKVEFLVSFYNNEISEKSEIFDDQFSVERPDGSNFTLKIRSTKLEDSAMYFCASTWDRVQPQHFGDGTRLSIL.

The rearrangement links TRBV5-1 to TRBJ2-5; 8 nucleotides agree with TRBD1. V lost 3 bases, J lost 5 bases, and 9 bases stayed unmatched. Per germline, CDR1 SGHRS and CDR2 YFSETQ. The CDR3 totals 15 residues. The CDR3 loop is CASSSGAGGGETQYF. CDR3 bases: TGCGCCAGCAGCTCTGGGGCAGGGGGCGGGGAGACCCAGTACTTC.

CDR3 DNA: TGTGCCTGGACCCCGGGGGGCGGCACTGAAGCTTTCTTT. It translates to CAWTPGGGTEAFF. J is TRBJ1-1 and V is TRBV30; D is possibly TRBD1 (6 bases). This CDR3 region has 13 residues. The germline V and J ends were trimmed by 4 bases and 4 bases, with 13 bases remaining between them. Per germline, CDR1 GTSNPN and CDR2 SVGIG (reference sequence). The full variable domain, its missing parts supplied by reference TRBV30 and TRBJ1-1, is SQTIHQWPATLVQPVGSPLSLECTVEGTSNPNLYWYRQAAGRGLQLLFYSVGIGQISSEVPQNLSASRPQDRQFILSSKKLLLSDSGFYLCAWTPGGGTEAFFGQGTRLTVV.

This clone was detected only a few times. The sample contains more than one DNA sequence encoding this CDR3. This sequence joins TRBV7-9 and TRBJ2-7, with 8 bases that match TRBD2. Germline CDR1 and CDR2: SEHNR and FQNEAQ (reference sequence). This CDR3 spans 15 amino acids. V was pared by 4 bases and J by 1 base, with 6 bases of the junction left unmatched. DNA for the CDR3: TGTGCCAGCAGCTCAACTAGCGGTTCATCCTACGAGCAGTACTTC. Encoded protein: CASSSTSGSSYEQYF.

The chain is built from TRBV2 and TRBJ2-6; 8 nucleotides line up with TRBD1. The CDR3 spans 16 residues. V shed 5 bases and J 0 bases; nucleotides not matched to a gene: 3. Germline CDR1 and CDR2: SNHLY and FYNNEI. CDR3 protein: CASSHRGSSGANVLTF. The DNA for the CDR3 is TGTGCCAGCAGTCACAGGGGGAGCTCTGGGGCCAACGTCCTGACTTTC.

The V and J genes are TRBV6-6 and TRBJ1-6; D not resolved. The CDR3 is made up of 16 amino acids. Per the germline V gene, CDR1 is MNHNY and CDR2 is SVGAGI (reference sequence). V lost 5 bases and J 0 bases, leaving 11 bases between the germline ends. CDR3 loop: CASSTFAGSYNSPLHF. CDR3 nucleotides: TGTGCCAGCAGTACTTTTGCGGGCTCCTATAATTCACCCCTCCACTTT.

The chain carries TRBV6-5 and TRBJ1-2; D is possibly TRBD1 (6 bases). CDR3 length equals 13 residues. Between the trimmed V and J ends, which lost 4 bases and 8 bases, there was a span of 14 bases. Per the germline V gene, CDR1 is MNHEY and CDR2 is SVGAGI. This CDR3 is CASSSSGAGGYTF. CDR3 DNA sequence: TGTGCCAGCAGTTCCTCAGGGGCGGGAGGCTACACCTTC.

The chain is built from TRBV9 and TRBJ1-2; no clear D gene. Trimming took off 3 bases at V and 8 bases at J, with 20 bases between the two ends. The germline V gene has CDR1 SGDLS and CDR2 YYNGEE. CDR3 length equals 15 residues. CDR3 coding DNA: TGTGCCAGCAGCGCCACCCTCTTTGGGAGCGTAGGCTACACCTTC. This codes for CASSATLFGSVGYTF.

The CDR3 DNA is TGTGCCAGCAGCCCCCAGACAGGGGCCTATGGCTACACCTTC. Residues: CASSPQTGAYGYTF. The chain carries TRBV7-8 and TRBJ1-2; TRBD1 matches at 8 bases. Germline V lookup: CDR1 SGHVS, CDR2 FQNEAQ. With V trimmed by 5 bases and J by 4 bases, 6 bases remained unmatched. This CDR3 is 14 amino acids long.

The chain is built from TRBV5-8 and TRBJ1-1; D perhaps matches TRBD1 (5 bases). This CDR3 is 12 amino acids long. The germline gives CDR1 SGHTS, CDR2 YDEGEE. Between the trimmed V and J ends, which lost 4 bases and 9 bases, there was a span of 13 bases. The CDR3 DNA reads TGTGCCAGCAGCACCTCGGTGGGGCAAGCTTTCTTT. As protein: CASSTSVGQAFF.

This clone showed up just once. This chain links TRBV30 with TRBJ1-6; TRBD1 aligns across 7 bases. After removal of 1 base from V and 9 bases from J, the junction contained 3 bases not matched to a gene. Germline V gene lookup returns CDR1 GTSNPN and CDR2 SVGIG (reference sequence). The CDR3 runs to 13 residues. The DNA of the CDR3 is TGTGCCTGGAGTGCGGACAGGAGTTCACCCCTCCACTTT. Protein: CAWSADRSSPLHF.

The rearrangement links TRBV2 to TRBJ1-1, with TRBD1 matching over 9 bases. The CDR3 totals 15 residues. Germline V gene lookup returns CDR1 SNHLY and CDR2 FYNNEI. V lost 6 bases, J lost 5 bases, and 10 bases stayed unmatched. The CDR3 sequence: CASSRTGTGSTEAFF. DNA of the CDR3: TGTGCCAGCAGCAGAACCGGGACAGGGTCGACTGAAGCTTTCTTT.

This chain links TRBV15 with TRBJ2-1, with TRBD2 matching over 8 bases. Trimming removed 6 bases from V and 8 bases from J; junction bases left unmatched: 6. CDR3 length: 13 amino acids. CDR1 and CDR2 (germline): LNHNV, YYDKDF (reference sequence). The CDR3: CATSKVAGYEQFF. The CDR3 DNA reads as TGTGCCACCAGTAAAGTAGCGGGGTATGAGCAGTTCTTC.

This clone was seen only once. V and J are TRBV5-6 and TRBJ2-3; 8 bases line up with TRBD2. Germline values: CDR1 SGHDT, CDR2 YYEEEE. With V trimmed by 0 bases and J by 5 bases, 5 bases remained unmatched. This CDR3 region has 15 residues. The CDR3 spells CASSLDNGGVDTQYF. The CDR3 DNA sequence: TGTGCCAGCAGCTTGGATAACGGGGGGGTAGATACGCAGTATTTT. The complete variable domain, with remaining parts taken from reference TRBV5-6 and TRBJ2-3, reads DAGVTQSPTHLIKTRGQQVTLRCSPKSGHDTVSWYQQALGQGPQFIFQYYEEEERQRGNFPDRFSGHQFPNYSSELNVNALLLGDSALYLCASSLDNGGVDTQYFGPGTRLTVL.

This chain links TRBV4-2 with TRBJ2-5, with TRBD2 matching over 10 bases. V trimming: 3 bases; J trimming: 3 bases; junction bases outside the gene matches: 4. This CDR3 has 15 residues. Germline CDR1 LGHNA, CDR2 YNFKEQ. The CDR3: CASSHGLAAKETQYF. CDR3 in DNA: TGTGCCAGCAGCCACGGACTAGCGGCGAAAGAGACCCAGTACTTC.

The chain is built from TRBV10-3 and TRBJ1-2, with 7 bases lining up with TRBD1. Trimming took 4 bases from V and 4 from J; bases not matched to a gene: 24. The CDR3 is 20 residues long. Germline V gene lookup returns CDR1 ENHRY and CDR2 SYGVKD. CDR3 in amino acids: CAISASINRGPLRLLYGYTF. CDR3 DNA sequence: TGTGCCATCAGTGCGTCCATTAACAGGGGTCCCCTTCGTCTTCTCTATGGCTACACCTTC.

This chain joins TRBV4-1 and TRBJ1-2, with 7 bases fitting TRBD1. This CDR3 is 18 amino acids long. Unmatched junction bases numbered 15, after V lost 5 bases and J lost 0 bases. CDR1 is MGHRA, CDR2 YSYEKL, per germline. The CDR3 sequence is CASSFKGQRETSNYGYTF. CDR3 bases: TGCGCCAGCAGCTTTAAGGGACAGAGAGAGACTTCTAACTATGGCTACACCTTC.

In DNA, the CDR3 is TGTGCCAGCAGTGACAGGAGGAACACTGAAGCTTTCTTT. Translating it yields CASSDRRNTEAFF. The V call is TRBV6-4, the J call TRBJ1-1; D not resolved. The V gene lost 2 bases and the J gene lost 1 base, with 5 bases spanning the gap. The CDR3 loop spans 13 amino acids. Germline CDR1 MRHNA, CDR2 SNTAGT.

With regard to this clone: Different DNA sequences within this sample yield the same CDR3. The chain recombines TRBV5-4 with TRBJ2-7, with 9 bases identical to TRBD1. The germline gives CDR1 SGHNT, CDR2 YYREEE (reference sequence). The CDR3 loop spans 14 amino acids. V lost 3 bases, J lost 3 bases, and 4 bases stayed unmatched. CDR3 coding DNA: TGTGCCAGCAGCTCCCCGGGACAGGGCTACGAGCAGTACTTC. Translating gives CASSSPGQGYEQYF.

The chain employs TRBV5-4 and TRBJ2-1, with TRBD2 identical over 10 bases. Losses at the gene ends were 5 bases for V and 4 bases for J; bases not matched to a gene: 6. CDR3 length equals 15 residues. Germline lookup yields CDR1 SGHNT and CDR2 YYREEE (reference sequence). DNA of the CDR3: TGTGCCAGCAGGTCACTAGCGGGGTTGTACAATGAGCAGTTCTTC. Amino acids: CASRSLAGLYNEQFF.

This clone was seen once. J is TRBJ1-2 and V is TRBV27, with a possible D match to TRBD1 (6 bases). Germline V lookup: CDR1 MNHEY, CDR2 SMNVEV (reference sequence). The CDR3 length is 15 residues. V was shortened by 6 bases and J by 1 base, with 15 bases between the two germline ends. The CDR3 is CASRSPRGLNYGYTF. The CDR3 bases are TGTGCCAGCAGGTCCCCGCGGGGGCTTAACTATGGCTACACCTTC.